This entry lists 13 T cell receptor beta chains sequenced from one sample in a study of high-grade serous ovarian cancer treatment subgroups. Produced via immunoSEQ multiplex PCR; TCRdb's table is partial and in-frame only. The sample records more than 3,500 clones, 70% to 80% being singletons. Tumor samples were obtained before definitive surgery or chemotherapy. Sequenced: tumor tissue. These receptors originate from a human donor with high-grade serous ovarian cancer.

V and J are TRBV12-5 and TRBJ2-5; 14 nucleotides match TRBD2. The DNA matches TRBJ2-7 better at its end, which makes the J call doubtful. Germline V gene sequence: CDR1 LGHNT, CDR2 FRNRAP. The length of the CDR3 is 17 residues. CDR3 sequence (DNA): TGTGCTAGTGGCCCCGGGACTAGCGGGGGTAACTCCTACGAGCAGTACTTC. Translated: CASGPGTSGGNSYEQYF.

This chain joins TRBV7-3 and TRBJ2-7, with 10 bases lining up with TRBD2. The CDR3 contains 15 residues. Losses at the gene ends were 1 base for V and 6 bases for J; bases not matched to a gene: 6. Looked up from germline, CDR1 is SGHTA and CDR2 is FQGTGA. The CDR3 sequence is CASSLILAGIREQYF. DNA of the CDR3: TGTGCCAGCAGCTTAATACTAGCGGGAATACGCGAGCAGTACTTC.

The chain couples TRBV29-1 to TRBJ2-3; 11 bases align to TRBD2. This CDR3 contains 14 residues. Germline V gene data show CDR1 as SQVTM and CDR2 as ANQGSEA. V gave up 5 bases and J gave up 1 base; unmatched junction bases: 2. The CDR3 loop reads CSVPLAGGTDTQYF. CDR3 DNA: TGCAGCGTTCCACTAGCGGGGGGCACAGATACGCAGTATTTT.

This clone was seen just once. V and J are TRBV9 and TRBJ2-5, with a tentative D call TRBD2 (6 bases). V lost 4 bases and J 5 bases, leaving 15 bases between the germline ends. Germline V gene data show CDR1 as SGDLS and CDR2 as YYNGEE. This CDR3 contains 14 residues. The CDR3 protein is CASSSDGSGETQYF. DNA of the CDR3: TGTGCCAGCAGCTCGGACGGGAGCGGGGAGACCCAGTACTTC.

This chain connects TRBV29-1 to TRBJ2-7; 7 nucleotides align to TRBD1. This CDR3 comprises 12 residues. The V segment lost 6 bases and the J segment 6 bases; nucleotides outside the gene matches: 8. The germline gives CDR1 SQVTM, CDR2 ANQGSEA. CDR3 region: CSVRQNRGEQYF. The CDR3 region has the DNA TGCAGCGTCCGCCAAAACAGGGGCGAGCAGTACTTC.

This sequence joins TRBV14 and TRBJ2-7; D tentatively fits TRBD1 or TRBD2 (5 bases each). CDR1 is SGHDN, CDR2 FVKESK, per germline. V lost 3 bases to trimming and J lost 7 bases, with 19 bases between them. The CDR3 is made up of 15 amino acids. The CDR3, as DNA: TGTGCCAGCAGCCAGATCCGGGACCCCCCTTGGGAGCAGTACTTC. It yields the protein CASSQIRDPPWEQYF. Together with reference TRBV14 and TRBJ2-7, the CDR3 gives the full variable domain: EAGVTQFPSHSVIEKGQTVTLRCDPISGHDNLYWYRRVMGKEIKFLLHFVKESKQDESGMPNNRFLAERTGGTYSTLKVQPAELEDSGVYFCASSQIRDPPWEQYFGPGTRLTVT.

This clone has only a few counts. This chain uses TRBV18 with TRBJ1-2; D is ambiguous. The CDR3 sequence is 13 residues long. Deletions cut 3 bases from V and 4 bases from J, with 9 bases between. Looked up from germline, CDR1 is KGHSH and CDR2 is LQKENI. The CDR3 DNA is TGTGCCAGCTCACCGGCACTCTCCTATGGCTACACCTTC. The encoded protein is CASSPALSYGYTF.

This chain joins TRBV4-3 and TRBJ1-1, with D possibly TRBD1 on 6 matching bases. There are 15 residues in the CDR3. V was shortened by 0 bases and J by 7 bases, with 15 bases between the two germline ends. CDR1 and CDR2 (germline): LGHNA, YSLEER. The CDR3 coding sequence is TGCGCCAGCAGCCAAGACGGGGGGCGCCTTAATGAAGCTTTCTTT. This codes for CASSQDGGRLNEAFF.

The chain uses TRBV25-1 and TRBJ2-1; D may be TRBD1 or TRBD2 (6 bases each). CDR3 length: 15 residues. Trimming pared 4 bases from V and 10 bases from J, leaving 20 bases between. Germline CDR1 is MGHDK and CDR2 is SYGVNS. The CDR3 reads CASSGYSEGGREQFF. DNA of the CDR3: TGTGCCAGCAGTGGGTACTCCGAAGGGGGGAGGGAGCAGTTCTTC. Full variable domain (outside the CDR3, taken from reference TRBV25-1 and TRBJ2-1): EADIYQTPRYLVIGTGKKITLECSQTMGHDKMYWYQQDPGMELHLIHYSYGVNSTEKGDLSSESTVSRIRTEHFPLTLESARPSHTSQYLCASSGYSEGGREQFFGPGTRLTVL.

The rearrangement uses TRBV19 and TRBJ1-1, with 9 bases that match TRBD1. V gave up 7 bases and J gave up 4 bases; unmatched junction bases: 7. The CDR3 sequence is 14 residues long. In germline, CDR1 is LNHDA, CDR2 SQIVND (reference sequence). CDR3 nucleotides: TGTGCCAGTATCCGTACAGGGGGCCTCACTGAAGCTTTCTTT. Residues: CASIRTGGLTEAFF.

The chain is built from TRBV2 and TRBJ2-5; the D gene could be TRBD1 or TRBD2 (6 bases each). Germline assignment: CDR1 SNHLY and CDR2 FYNNEI. Trimming stripped 6 bases from V and 2 bases from J, with 16 bases between. The CDR3 runs to 15 residues. Here the CDR3 DNA reads TGTGCCAGCAGACCGCTCAGAGGGGGGCAAGAGACCCAGTACTTC. It codes for CASRPLRGGQETQYF. Combining the CDR3 with reference TRBV2 and TRBJ2-5 gives the whole variable domain EPEVTQTPSHQVTQMGQEVILRCVPISNHLYFYWYRQILGQKVEFLVSFYNNEISEKSEIFDDQFSVERPDGSNFTLKIRSTKLEDSAMYFCASRPLRGGQETQYFGPGTRLLVL.

The chain employs TRBV5-5 and TRBJ1-2; D is uncertain. Trimming removed 4 bases from V and 0 bases from J, with 10 bases in between. Germline V gene sequence: CDR1 SGHKS, CDR2 YYEKEE (reference sequence). This CDR3 contains 14 residues. The DNA for the CDR3 is TGTGCCAGCAGCGGCACATGGGCTAACTATGGCTACACCTTC. Translating gives CASSGTWANYGYTF.

This clone has a handful of counts. The chain recombines TRBV19 with TRBJ2-4, with 12 nucleotides matching TRBD2. Losses at the gene ends were 11 bases for V and 10 bases for J; bases not matched to a gene: 9. The CDR3 contains 13 residues. Germline values: CDR1 LNHDA, CDR2 SQIVND (reference sequence). This chain's CDR3 is CAVQTSGSGIQYF. The CDR3 coding sequence is TGTGCCGTACAGACTAGCGGGAGTGGAATTCAGTACTTC.